This TCR beta chain was found in a study of blood T cell repertoires in COVID-19. Seattle cases were enrolled at active infection and followed longitudinally. The CDR3 has 14 residues. Germline V gives CDR1 KGHSH, CDR2 LQKENI. V dropped 5 bases and J dropped 1 base, with 11 bases sitting between them. In the study's own analysis: Reference gene primers were amplified, and this amplification served to estimate nucleated cell counts. The protocol was immunoSEQ multiplex PCR, while the TCRdb copy is restricted to in-frame clones and leaves out a portion. The V and J calls and clone size are taken from that table; D and trimming were inferred from the DNA. Here the sample spans about 60,000 clones, 65% to 85% being singletons.

The sample was peripheral blood. The TCR sequence derives from a man aged 25 to 45 with COVID-19, enrolled during active disease. The V and J genes are TRBV18 and TRBJ1-1, with D possibly being TRBD1 (6 bases). The CDR3 nucleotides are TGTGCCAGCTCAACGGGACATTCGAACACTGAAGCTTTCTTT. As protein: CASSTGHSNTEAFF. Full variable domain (rest looked up from reference TRBV18 and TRBJ1-1): NAGVMQNPRHLVRRRGQEARLRCSPMKGHSHVYWYRQLPEEGLKFMVYLQKENIIDESGMPKERFSAEFPKEGPSILRIQQVVRGDSAAYFCASSTGHSNTEAFFGQGTRLTVV.